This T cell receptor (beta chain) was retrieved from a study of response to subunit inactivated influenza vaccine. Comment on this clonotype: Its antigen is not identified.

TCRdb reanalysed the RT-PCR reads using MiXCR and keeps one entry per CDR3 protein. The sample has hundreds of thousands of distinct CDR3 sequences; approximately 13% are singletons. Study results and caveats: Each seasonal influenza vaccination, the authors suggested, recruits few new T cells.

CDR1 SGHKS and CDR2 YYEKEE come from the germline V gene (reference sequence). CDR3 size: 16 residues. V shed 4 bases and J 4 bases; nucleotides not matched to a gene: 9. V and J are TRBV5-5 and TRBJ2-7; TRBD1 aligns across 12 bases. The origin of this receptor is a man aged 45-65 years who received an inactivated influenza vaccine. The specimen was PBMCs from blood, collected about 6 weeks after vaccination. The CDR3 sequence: CASSGDRGLVRYEQYF. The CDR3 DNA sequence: TGTGCCAGCAGCGGGGACAGGGGGCTAGTAAGATACGAGCAGTACTTC.